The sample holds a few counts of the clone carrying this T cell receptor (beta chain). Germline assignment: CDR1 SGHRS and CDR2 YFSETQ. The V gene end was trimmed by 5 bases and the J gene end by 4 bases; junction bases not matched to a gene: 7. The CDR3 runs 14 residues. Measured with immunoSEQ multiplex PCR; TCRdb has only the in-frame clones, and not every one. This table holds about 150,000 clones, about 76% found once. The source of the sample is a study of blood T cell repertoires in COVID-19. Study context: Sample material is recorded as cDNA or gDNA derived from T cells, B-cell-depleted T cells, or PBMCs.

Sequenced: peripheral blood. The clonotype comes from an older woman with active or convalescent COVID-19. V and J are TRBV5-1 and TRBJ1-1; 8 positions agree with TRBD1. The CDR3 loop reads CASRTDRGRTEAFF. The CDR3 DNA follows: TGCGCCAGCAGAACTGACAGGGGCCGCACTGAAGCTTTCTTT. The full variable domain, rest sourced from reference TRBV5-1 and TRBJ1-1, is KAGVTQTPRYLIKTRGQQVTLSCSPISGHRSVSWYQQTPGQGLQFLFEYFSETQRNKGNFPGRFSGRQFSNSRSEMNVSTLELGDSALYLCASRTDRGRTEAFFGQGTRLTVV.